A selection of T cell receptor beta chains follows, all from one sample in a study of CD8 T cells in Susac syndrome. TCRdb re-derived calls from the immunoSEQ multiplex PCR reads in MiXCR, one entry per CDR3 protein. This table has some 170,000 distinct CDR3 sequences, roughly 95% appearing once. Sequenced input: CD4+ T cells from PBMCs. These receptors all come from a human donor in good health. Each CDR3 is given with its conserved first and last residue. D genes are given only for firm matches. Size is stated for part of the rows, as once, few or many counts, or as a class when the clone is expanded.

abundance: -; d_gene: -; j_gene: TRBJ1-1; v_gene: TRBV29-1; CDR3nt: TGCAGCTCCCTTTTCAAGAGAATGAACACTGAAGCTTTCTTT; CDR3aa: CSSLFKRMNTEAFF
abundance: -; d_gene: -; j_gene: TRBJ1-6; v_gene: TRBV6-6; CDR3nt: TGTGCCAGCCGGACCGGCGGGGAAGCGAATTCACCCCTCCACTTT; CDR3aa: CASRTGGEANSPLHF
abundance: -; d_gene: -; j_gene: TRBJ1-1; v_gene: TRBV20-1; CDR3nt: TGCAGTGCCACTAGGGAGAACACTGAAGCTTTCTTT; CDR3aa: CSATRENTEAFF
abundance: -; d_gene: -; j_gene: TRBJ1-1; v_gene: TRBV3-1; CDR3nt: TGTGCCAGCAGCCCCTACAGGGATGGTTTGGAAGCTTTCTTT; CDR3aa: CASSPYRDGLEAFF
abundance: -; d_gene: -; j_gene: TRBJ2-1; v_gene: TRBV25-1; CDR3nt: TGTGCCAGCAGTGCCGTCGGTGAGCAGTTCTTC; CDR3aa: CASSAVGEQFF
abundance: -; d_gene: -; j_gene: TRBJ2-7; v_gene: TRBV3-1; CDR3nt: TGTGCCAGCAGCCAAGACCCGTACAGGTTATACGAGCAGTACTTC; CDR3aa: CASSQDPYRLYEQYF
abundance: -; d_gene: -; j_gene: TRBJ2-7; v_gene: TRBV11-2; CDR3nt: TGTGCCAGCAGCACCCGACAGAGGAGGGAGCAGTACTTC; CDR3aa: CASSTRQRREQYF
abundance: -; d_gene: -; j_gene: TRBJ1-3; v_gene: TRBV12-3/TRBV12-4; CDR3nt: TGTGCCAGCAGTTCCCCCGGGGTTGGAAACACCATATATTTT; CDR3aa: CASSSPGVGNTIYF
abundance: -; d_gene: -; j_gene: TRBJ2-4; v_gene: TRBV2; CDR3nt: TGTGCCAGCAGAGGACCCGGGTCAAACATTCAGTACTTC; CDR3aa: CASRGPGSNIQYF
abundance: -; d_gene: TRBD2; j_gene: TRBJ2-1; v_gene: TRBV7-3; CDR3nt: TGTGCCAGCGGCCCGGGGGGGAGCTCCTACAATGAGCAGTTCTTC; CDR3aa: CASGPGGSSYNEQFF
abundance: -; d_gene: -; j_gene: TRBJ1-6; v_gene: TRBV7-9; CDR3nt: TGTGCCAGCAGCCACCCACAAGGTTATTCACCCCTCCACTTT; CDR3aa: CASSHPQGYSPLHF
abundance: -; d_gene: -; j_gene: TRBJ1-2; v_gene: TRBV2; CDR3nt: TGTGCCAGCAGTGAAGGGCGAGCCTATGGCTACACCTTC; CDR3aa: CASSEGRAYGYTF
abundance: -; d_gene: TRBD1; j_gene: TRBJ1-1; v_gene: TRBV5-1; CDR3nt: TGCGCCAGCAGCATTGGGACAGGCAACACTGAAGCTTTCTTT; CDR3aa: CASSIGTGNTEAFF
abundance: -; d_gene: -; j_gene: TRBJ1-1; v_gene: TRBV3-1; CDR3nt: TGTGCCAGCAGCCGCCAGGTAGGGGGGACTGAAGCTTTCTTT; CDR3aa: CASSRQVGGTEAFF
abundance: -; d_gene: TRBD1; j_gene: TRBJ2-3; v_gene: TRBV14; CDR3nt: TGTGCCAGCAGCCTACAGGGGGCATCGGATACGCAGTATTTT; CDR3aa: CASSLQGASDTQYF
abundance: -; d_gene: -; j_gene: TRBJ2-7; v_gene: TRBV18; CDR3nt: TGTGCCAGCTCACGTGAGGGGAGCGAGCAGTACTTC; CDR3aa: CASSREGSEQYF
abundance: -; d_gene: -; j_gene: TRBJ2-7; v_gene: TRBV6-1; CDR3nt: TGTGCCAGCAGCGAAGTATTAAGAGGGGAAGAGCAGTACTTC; CDR3aa: CASSEVLRGEEQYF
abundance: -; d_gene: -; j_gene: TRBJ2-3; v_gene: TRBV3-1; CDR3nt: TGTGCCAGCAGCCTGGACCTCTCCCTCGATACGCAGTATTTT; CDR3aa: CASSLDLSLDTQYF
abundance: -; d_gene: TRBD1; j_gene: TRBJ2-7; v_gene: TRBV6-5; CDR3nt: TGTGCCAGCAGGCGTCGGACAGGGTCCTACGAGCAGTACTTC; CDR3aa: CASRRRTGSYEQYF
abundance: -; d_gene: -; j_gene: TRBJ2-3; v_gene: TRBV2; CDR3nt: TGTGCCAGCAGTCCCTTCCGGGGGGCGAGAACCACAGATACGCAGTATTTT; CDR3aa: CASSPFRGARTTDTQYF
abundance: -; d_gene: -; j_gene: TRBJ1-5; v_gene: TRBV7-9; CDR3nt: TGTGCCAGCAGCGACAGCAGGGGCCCCCAGCATTTT; CDR3aa: CASSDSRGPQHF
abundance: -; d_gene: -; j_gene: TRBJ2-5; v_gene: TRBV25-1; CDR3nt: TGTGCCGTCCTTTCACCGGGGCAAGAGACCCAGTACTTC; CDR3aa: CAVLSPGQETQYF
abundance: -; d_gene: TRBD2; j_gene: TRBJ2-1; v_gene: TRBV6-1; CDR3nt: TGTGCCAGCACCGCCGGGACTAGCGGGGTAAGCTCCTACAATGAGCAGTTCTTC; CDR3aa: CASTAGTSGVSSYNEQFF
abundance: once; d_gene: -; j_gene: TRBJ2-7; v_gene: TRBV28; CDR3nt: TGTGCCAGCAGTTCGGGACCCCAACCGCCCGAGCAGTACTTC; CDR3aa: CASSSGPQPPEQYF
abundance: -; d_gene: -; j_gene: TRBJ2-5; v_gene: TRBV29-1; CDR3nt: TGCAGCGTACAGGGGGGGATTCAAGAGACCCAGTACTTC; CDR3aa: CSVQGGIQETQYF
abundance: -; d_gene: -; j_gene: TRBJ1-5; v_gene: TRBV4-1; CDR3nt: TGCGCCAGCAGCCAAGAAGGATCAGTTTATCAGCCCCAGCATTTT; CDR3aa: CASSQEGSVYQPQHF